The 14 T cell receptor beta chains in this list originate from one sample, sequenced in a study of blood T cells in healthy people across ages. Primed by a sample-barcoded 5' primer and a J-beta primer mix, a second PCR proceeded for about 7 to 11 cycles. TCRdb re-derived calls from the 5' RACE reads in MiXCR, one entry per CDR3 protein. The sample has just under 900,000 distinct CDR3 sequences; more than 25% are singletons. Sequences were obtained from blood. The source of these receptors is a woman of 80 years or more in good health.

This clonotype was seen many times. V and J are TRBV20-1 and TRBJ1-2; D is ambiguous. With 3 bases removed from V and 8 bases from J, the gap between germline ends came to 13 bases. CDR1 and CDR2 (germline): DFQATT, SNEGSKA (reference sequence). There are 12 residues in the CDR3. Written as DNA, the CDR3 is TGCAGTGCTAGGATTCACCGTGGAGGCTACACCTTC. This encodes CSARIHRGGYTF.

The table lists this clonotype with many counts. This chain links TRBV6-5 with TRBJ2-1; TRBD1 is a possible D gene (6 bases). CDR3 size: 12 residues. The V gene lost 3 bases and the J gene lost 8 bases, with 8 bases spanning the gap. CDR1 MNHEY and CDR2 SVGAGI come from the germline V gene. CDR3 amino acids: CASSYGGHEQFF. The CDR3 coding sequence is TGTGCCAGCAGTTATGGGGGCCATGAGCAGTTCTTC.

The gene calls are TRBV7-2 and TRBJ1-1, with D possibly being TRBD1 (6 bases). Trimming pared 2 bases from V and 1 base from J, leaving 14 bases between. Per germline, CDR1 SGHTA and CDR2 FQGNSA. The CDR3 totals 16 residues. The CDR3 sequence is CASSLNTGRSNTEAFF. The CDR3, as DNA: TGTGCCAGCAGCTTAAATACAGGGAGGTCGAACACTGAAGCTTTCTTT.

The chain links TRBV5-1 to TRBJ2-7; 14 nucleotides agree with TRBD2. Near its end, the DNA agrees better with TRBJ2-5, so the J call may be wrong. The germline gives CDR1 SGHRS, CDR2 YFSETQ. The CDR3 is made up of 16 amino acids. The CDR3 DNA sequence: TGCGCCAGCAGCTTGGCGGGACTAGCGGGGGTTGAGACCCAGTACTTC. Translation gives CASSLAGLAGVETQYF.

This clonotype was counted at least ten times. The V call is TRBV6-5, the J call TRBJ2-1; D call uncertain. The CDR3 extends over 16 amino acids. Germline CDR1 reads MNHEY; CDR2 reads SVGAGI. Trimming removed 7 bases from V and 0 bases from J, with 16 bases in between. The CDR3 protein is CASKLSRSFSYNEQFF. The CDR3 DNA reads as TGTGCCAGCAAGTTAAGTCGGAGTTTCTCCTACAATGAGCAGTTCTTC.

This clonotype was seen a few times. Germline is not matched at one junction end, which may reflect a read error. The rearrangement uses TRBV23-1 and TRBJ2-3; maybe TRBD1 (7 bases). TRBV23-1 is an ORF; its function is uncertain. CDR3 size: 15 residues. CDR3 residues: CARRGALPSTDTQYF. CDR3 in DNA: TGCGCCCGCAGGGGGGCCTTGCCTAGCACAGATACGCAGTATTTT.

This clonotype was detected many times. J is TRBJ2-3 and V is TRBV5-5; 10 nucleotides match TRBD2. This CDR3 has 14 amino acids. J gave up 5 bases and V 6 bases, and 6 bases lay outside the gene matches. Per the germline V gene, CDR1 is SGHKS and CDR2 is YYEKEE (reference sequence). CDR3 in amino acids: CASNTAGGRDTQYF. CDR3 bases: TGTGCCAGCAACACAGCGGGGGGGAGAGATACGCAGTATTTT.

This clonotype showed up many times. The V gene is TRBV7-2, the J gene TRBJ1-2; 8 positions agree with TRBD1. This CDR3 comprises 14 residues. CDR1 and CDR2 from the germline V gene are SGHTA and FQGNSA. The V gene end was trimmed by 2 bases and the J gene end by 6 bases; junction bases not matched to a gene: 5. CDR3 sequence (DNA): TGTGCCAGCAGCTTACAGGGGGCGCAGAATGGCTACACCTTC. Translating it yields CASSLQGAQNGYTF.

The CDR3 sequence: CASSPQSLRGNEQYF. The CDR3 nucleotides are TGTGCCAGCAGCCCACAATCGCTCCGAGGTAATGAGCAGTACTTC. V gene TRBV7-8 combines with J gene TRBJ2-5; D remains ambiguous. This CDR3 has 15 residues. Germline loops: CDR1 SGHVS, CDR2 FQNEAQ. The V and J ends lost 5 bases and 11 bases respectively, with 24 bases between them.

This chain connects TRBV15 to TRBJ1-2, with 7 positions matching TRBD1. V shed 3 bases, J shed 4 bases, and the junction held 8 bases outside the gene matches. Per the germline V gene, CDR1 is LNHNV and CDR2 is YYDKDF (reference sequence). The CDR3 covers 15 residues. CDR3 protein: CATSSLADRIYGYTF. The CDR3 DNA reads as TGTGCCACCAGCAGTCTCGCGGACAGGATCTATGGCTACACCTTC.

This clonotype was counted at least ten times. This sequence joins TRBV6-5 and TRBJ2-1, with D tentatively TRBD2 (7 bases). The V and J ends lost 6 bases and 5 bases respectively, with 17 bases between them. The CDR3 has 15 amino acids. The germline CDR1 and CDR2 sequences are MNHEY and SVGAGI. The CDR3 sequence is CASSPRGAIDNEQFF. The CDR3 DNA sequence: TGTGCCAGCAGCCCCCGGGGGGCCATAGACAATGAGCAGTTCTTC.

With regard to this clonotype: This may be a read error, as it is one base from a much larger clone. The gene calls are TRBV7-2 and TRBJ2-1; TRBD2 aligns across 9 bases. The trim removed 4 bases at V and 13 bases at J, leaving 11 bases unmatched. Looked up from germline, CDR1 is SGHTA and CDR2 is FQGNSA. The CDR3 runs 14 residues. The DNA for the CDR3 is TGTGCCAGCAGCTCAGCGGGGGGCGGGGAGACCCAGTTCTTC. This sequence encodes CASSSAGGGETQFF.

The rearrangement joins TRBV12-3 or TRBV12-4 to TRBJ2-7; D uncertain. Trimming pared 6 bases from V and 1 base from J, leaving 13 bases between. The CDR3 is made up of 14 amino acids. The CDR3 DNA sequence: TGTGCCAGCAGACCCAGATTGGTTTCCTACGAGCAGTACTTC. Amino acids: CASRPRLVSYEQYF.

V gene TRBV27 combines with J gene TRBJ2-2, with D hard to call. Germline V lookup: CDR1 MNHEY, CDR2 SMNVEV (reference sequence). V was clipped by 2 bases and J by 6 bases, with 10 bases between them. This CDR3 has 14 amino acids. The CDR3 sequence: CASSLKVSAGELFF. CDR3 sequence (DNA): TGTGCCAGCAGTTTAAAGGTTTCCGCCGGGGAGCTGTTTTTT.